Presented here are 9 T cell receptor beta chains from one specimen sequenced in a study of blood T cell repertoires in COVID-19. Some clones are missing from TCRdb's copy, which holds only in-frame ones; the method was immunoSEQ multiplex PCR. The sample lists about 210,000 clones; roughly 78% were seen once. The sequencing sample was made of peripheral blood. The receptor source for this set is a woman aged 40 to 55 with acute or convalescent COVID-19.

The sample holds many counts of this clone. At the DNA level, this CDR3 is encoded by other sequences in the same sample as well. The chain recombines TRBV6-5 with TRBJ1-3; no clear D. With 6 bases removed from V and 7 bases from J, the gap between germline ends came to 13 bases. The CDR3 extends over 13 amino acids. The V gene's germline CDR1 is MNHEY and CDR2 SVGAGI. The CDR3 loop is CASRAGSGNTIYF. The CDR3 coding sequence is TGTGCCAGCAGGGCCGGGAGCGGGAACACCATATATTTT.

J is TRBJ1-5 and V is TRBV13; TRBD1 agrees at 9 bases. Germline loops: CDR1 PRHDT, CDR2 FYEKMQ (reference sequence). This CDR3 is built from 16 residues. V was pared by 5 bases and J by 5 bases, with 10 bases of the junction left unmatched. The DNA of the CDR3 is TGTGCCAGCAGCGGCAGCAGGACAGGGGTAGATCAGCCCCAGCATTTT. Translated, it gives CASSGSRTGVDQPQHF.

This chain uses TRBV6-5 with TRBJ2-1, with D possibly TRBD1 on 5 matching bases. The germline gives CDR1 MNHEY, CDR2 SVGAGI. The CDR3 has 14 amino acids. Between the trimmed V and J ends, which lost 5 bases and 6 bases, there was a span of 14 bases. The CDR3 loop reads CASSTPWGANEQFF. The DNA for the CDR3 is TGTGCCAGCAGTACCCCCTGGGGCGCCAATGAGCAGTTCTTC.

The chain employs TRBV6-2 or TRBV6-3 and TRBJ1-2, with 7 bases identical to TRBD1. This CDR3 comprises 12 residues. Germline V gene lookup returns CDR1 MNHEY and CDR2 SVGEGT. J gave up 4 bases and V 6 bases, and 2 bases lay outside the gene matches. Written as DNA, the CDR3 is TGTGCCAGCAGCGGGACAGTCTATGGCTACACCTTC. Encoded protein: CASSGTVYGYTF.

The chain joins TRBV5-1 to TRBJ2-2, with a tentative D call TRBD1 (5 bases). The CDR3 is 16 amino acids. The V gene lost 3 bases and the J gene lost 8 bases, with 20 bases spanning the gap. Germline values: CDR1 SGHRS, CDR2 YFSETQ. For the CDR3, the DNA is TGCGCCAGCAGCTCGACAGCCGACAGAACTCTGGGGGAGCTGTTTTTT. This gives the protein CASSSTADRTLGELFF.

J is TRBJ1-1 and V is TRBV27; possibly TRBD1 for D (5 bases). Trimming took 5 bases from V and 6 from J, leaving 19 bases between them. The CDR3 totals 15 residues. Germline values: CDR1 MNHEY, CDR2 SMNVEV (reference sequence). CDR3 residues: CASSTIGPGGAEAFF. The DNA for the CDR3 is TGTGCCAGCAGTACAATCGGACCCGGGGGGGCTGAAGCTTTCTTT.

The CDR3 nucleotides read TGTGCCAGCAGCTTGCGGGGCCACGGGACTTTCAATCAGCCCCAGCATTTT. This gives the protein CASSLRGHGTFNQPQHF. The chain uses TRBV5-6 and TRBJ1-5; D possibly corresponds to TRBD1 (5 bases). Trimming pared 1 base from V and 3 bases from J, leaving 17 bases between. CDR3 length: 17 residues. CDR1 and CDR2 (germline): SGHDT, YYEEEE.

This chain connects TRBV6-2 or TRBV6-3 to TRBJ2-2; weak D call: TRBD2 (5 bases). Germline V lookup: CDR1 MNHEY, CDR2 SVGEGT. CDR3 length equals 15 residues. V was pared by 6 bases and J by 13 bases, with 24 bases between. The chain's CDR3 is CASSPSPDLREVLFF. The DNA for the CDR3 is TGTGCCAGCAGCCCCAGTCCGGACCTCCGGGAAGTGCTGTTTTTT.

The chain combines TRBV4-3 with TRBJ1-2, with 9 bases lining up with TRBD1. The CDR3 covers 15 residues. The V segment lost 0 bases and the J segment 5 bases; nucleotides outside the gene matches: 4. Looked up from germline, CDR1 is LGHNA and CDR2 is YSLEER. The CDR3 region is CASSQDWGQGYGYTF. The CDR3 DNA reads as TGCGCCAGCAGCCAAGATTGGGGACAGGGATATGGCTACACCTTC.